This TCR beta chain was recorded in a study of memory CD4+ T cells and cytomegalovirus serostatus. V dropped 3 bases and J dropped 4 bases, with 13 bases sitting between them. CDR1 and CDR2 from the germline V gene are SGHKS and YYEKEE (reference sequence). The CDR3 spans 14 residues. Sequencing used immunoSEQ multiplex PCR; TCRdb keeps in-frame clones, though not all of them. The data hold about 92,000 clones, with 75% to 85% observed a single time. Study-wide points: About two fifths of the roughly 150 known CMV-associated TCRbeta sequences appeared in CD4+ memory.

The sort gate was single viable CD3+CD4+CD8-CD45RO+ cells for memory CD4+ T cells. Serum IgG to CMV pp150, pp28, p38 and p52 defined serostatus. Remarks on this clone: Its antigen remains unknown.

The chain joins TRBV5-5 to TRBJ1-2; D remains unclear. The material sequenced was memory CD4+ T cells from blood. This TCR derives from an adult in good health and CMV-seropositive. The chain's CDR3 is CASSSVVRFYGYTF. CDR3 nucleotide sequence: TGTGCCAGCAGCTCCGTTGTGCGATTCTATGGCTACACCTTC.